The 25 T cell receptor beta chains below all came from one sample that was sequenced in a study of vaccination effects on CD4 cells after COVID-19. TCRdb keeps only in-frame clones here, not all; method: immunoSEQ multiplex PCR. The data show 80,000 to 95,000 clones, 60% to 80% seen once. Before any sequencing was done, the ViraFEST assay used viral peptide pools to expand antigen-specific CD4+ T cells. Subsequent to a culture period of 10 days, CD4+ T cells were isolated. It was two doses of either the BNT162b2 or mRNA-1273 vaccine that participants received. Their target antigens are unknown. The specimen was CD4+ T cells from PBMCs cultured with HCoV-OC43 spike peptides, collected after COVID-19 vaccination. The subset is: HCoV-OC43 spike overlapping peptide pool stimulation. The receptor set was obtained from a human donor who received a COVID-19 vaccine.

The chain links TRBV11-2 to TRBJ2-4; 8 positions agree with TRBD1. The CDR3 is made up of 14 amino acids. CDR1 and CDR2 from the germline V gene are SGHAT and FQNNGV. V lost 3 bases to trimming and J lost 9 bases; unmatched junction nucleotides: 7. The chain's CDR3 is CASSLGRTGSIQYF. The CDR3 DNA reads TGTGCCAGCAGCTTGGGACGGACAGGGAGCATTCAGTACTTC.

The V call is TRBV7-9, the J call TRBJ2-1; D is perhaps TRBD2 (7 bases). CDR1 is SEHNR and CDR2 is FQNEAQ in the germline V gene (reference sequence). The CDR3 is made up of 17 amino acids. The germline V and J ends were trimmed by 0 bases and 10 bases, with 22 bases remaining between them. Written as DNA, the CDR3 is TGTGCCAGCAGCTTAGCGCCTGGAGGGGGGGCGCCACAAGAGCAGTTCTTC. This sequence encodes CASSLAPGGGAPQEQFF. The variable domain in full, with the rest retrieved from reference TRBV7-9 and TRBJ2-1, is DTGVSQNPRHKITKRGQNVTFRCDPISEHNRLYWYRQTLGQGPEFLTYFQNEAQLEKSRLLSDRFSAERPKGSFSTLEIQRTEQGDSAMYLCASSLAPGGGAPQEQFFGPGTRLTVL.

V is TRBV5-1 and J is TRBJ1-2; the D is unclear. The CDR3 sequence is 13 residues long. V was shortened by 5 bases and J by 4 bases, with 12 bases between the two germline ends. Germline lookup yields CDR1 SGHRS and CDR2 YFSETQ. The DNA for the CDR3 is TGCGCCAGCAGTTCTGACCCAAGCTATGGCTACACCTTC. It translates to CASSSDPSYGYTF.

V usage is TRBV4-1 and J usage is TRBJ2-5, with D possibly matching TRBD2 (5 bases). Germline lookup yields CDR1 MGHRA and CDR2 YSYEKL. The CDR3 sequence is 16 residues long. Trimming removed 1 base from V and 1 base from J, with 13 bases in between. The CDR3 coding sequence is TGCGCCAGCAGCCAAGCACGCCTAGCACCCCAAGAGACCCAGTACTTC. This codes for CASSQARLAPQETQYF.

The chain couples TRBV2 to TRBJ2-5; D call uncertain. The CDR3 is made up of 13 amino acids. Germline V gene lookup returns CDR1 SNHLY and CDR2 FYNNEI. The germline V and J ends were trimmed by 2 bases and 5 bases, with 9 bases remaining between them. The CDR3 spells CASSEQRRETQYF. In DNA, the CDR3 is TGTGCCAGCAGTGAACAACGGCGGGAGACCCAGTACTTC.

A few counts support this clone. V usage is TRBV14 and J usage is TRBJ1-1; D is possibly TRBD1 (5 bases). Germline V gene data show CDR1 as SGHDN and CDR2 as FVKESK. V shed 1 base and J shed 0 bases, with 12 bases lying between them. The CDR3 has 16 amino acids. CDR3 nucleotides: TGTGCCAGCAGCCAAGGATTGGACAATTTGAACACTGAAGCTTTCTTT. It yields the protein CASSQGLDNLNTEAFF.

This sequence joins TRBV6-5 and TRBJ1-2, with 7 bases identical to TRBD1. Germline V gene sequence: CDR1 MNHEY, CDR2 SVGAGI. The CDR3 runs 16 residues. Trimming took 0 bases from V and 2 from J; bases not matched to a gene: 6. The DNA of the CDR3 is TGTGCCAGCAGTTACTCGGGACAGTCGGTAAACTATGGCTACACCTTC. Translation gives CASSYSGQSVNYGYTF.

The CDR3 spells CASSLSHPEEKLFF. As DNA, the CDR3 is TGCGCCAGCAGCTTAAGCCACCCGGAGGAAAAACTGTTTTTT. This rearrangement joins TRBV5-1 to TRBJ1-4; no definite D call. Germline V gives CDR1 SGHRS, CDR2 YFSETQ. Trimming left V 2 bases short and J 8 bases short, with 13 bases between. The CDR3 spans 14 residues.

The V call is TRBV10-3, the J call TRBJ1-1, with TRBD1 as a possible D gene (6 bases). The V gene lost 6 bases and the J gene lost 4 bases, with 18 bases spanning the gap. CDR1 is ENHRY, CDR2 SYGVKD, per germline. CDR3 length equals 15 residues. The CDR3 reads CAIRPDSAYVTEAFF. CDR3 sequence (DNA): TGTGCCATCAGGCCGGACAGTGCATATGTCACTGAAGCTTTCTTT.

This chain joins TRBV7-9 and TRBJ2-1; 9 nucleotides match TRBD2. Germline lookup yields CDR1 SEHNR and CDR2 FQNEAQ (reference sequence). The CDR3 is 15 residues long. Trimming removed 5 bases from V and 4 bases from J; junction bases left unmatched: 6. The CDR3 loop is CASSRSGGDYNEQFF. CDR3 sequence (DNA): TGTGCCAGCAGCCGTAGCGGGGGAGATTACAATGAGCAGTTCTTC. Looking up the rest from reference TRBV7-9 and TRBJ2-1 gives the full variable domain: DTGVSQNPRHKITKRGQNVTFRCDPISEHNRLYWYRQTLGQGPEFLTYFQNEAQLEKSRLLSDRFSAERPKGSFSTLEIQRTEQGDSAMYLCASSRSGGDYNEQFFGPGTRLTVL.

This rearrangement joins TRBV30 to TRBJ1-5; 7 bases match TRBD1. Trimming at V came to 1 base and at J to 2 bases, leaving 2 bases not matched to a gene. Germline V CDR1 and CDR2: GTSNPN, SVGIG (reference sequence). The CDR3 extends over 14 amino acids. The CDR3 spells CAWSGGQGNQPQHF. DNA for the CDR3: TGTGCCTGGAGTGGAGGACAGGGCAATCAGCCCCAGCATTTT.

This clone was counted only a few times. CDR3 in amino acids: CASQNRFSYEQYV. The DNA for the CDR3 is TGTGCCAGCCAAAACAGGTTCTCCTACGAGCAGTACGTC. The chain joins TRBV5-8 to TRBJ2-7; the D gene is possibly TRBD1 (5 bases). This CDR3 contains 13 residues. CDR1 and CDR2 from the germline V gene are SGHTS and YDEGEE. V was shortened by 7 bases and J by 0 bases, with 11 bases between the two germline ends.

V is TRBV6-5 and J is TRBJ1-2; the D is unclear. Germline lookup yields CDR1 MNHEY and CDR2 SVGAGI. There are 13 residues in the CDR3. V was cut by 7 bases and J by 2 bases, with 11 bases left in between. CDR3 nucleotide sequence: TGTGCCAGCAAAGGAACGGAGAACTATGGCTACACCTTC. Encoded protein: CASKGTENYGYTF.

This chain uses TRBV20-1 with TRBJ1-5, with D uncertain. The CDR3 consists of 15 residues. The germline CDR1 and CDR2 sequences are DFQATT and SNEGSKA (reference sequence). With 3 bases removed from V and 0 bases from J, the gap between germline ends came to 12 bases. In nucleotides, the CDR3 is TGCAGTGCTAGTCGGTACCCTAATAGCAATCAGCCCCAGCATTTT. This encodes CSASRYPNSNQPQHF.

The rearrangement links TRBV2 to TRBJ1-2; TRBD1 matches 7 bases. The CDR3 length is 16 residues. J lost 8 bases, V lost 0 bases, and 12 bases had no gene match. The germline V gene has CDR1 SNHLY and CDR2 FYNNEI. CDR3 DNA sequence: TGTGCCAGCAGTGAAGCCACAGGGGCCACGAGGGGAGGCTACACCTTC. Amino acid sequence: CASSEATGATRGGYTF.

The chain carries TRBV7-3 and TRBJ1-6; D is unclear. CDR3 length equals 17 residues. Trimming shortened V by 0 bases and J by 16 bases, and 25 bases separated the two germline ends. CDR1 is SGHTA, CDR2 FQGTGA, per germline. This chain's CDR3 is CASSLTGGGDKTPQLHF. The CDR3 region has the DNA TGTGCCAGCAGCTTAACTGGAGGCGGTGACAAAACCCCCCAACTCCACTTT.

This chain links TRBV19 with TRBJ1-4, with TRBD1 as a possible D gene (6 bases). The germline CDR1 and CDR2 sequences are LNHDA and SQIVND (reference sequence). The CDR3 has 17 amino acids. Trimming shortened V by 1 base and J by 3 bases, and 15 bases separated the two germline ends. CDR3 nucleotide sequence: TGTGCCAGTAGTATAGCACCCACAGGGATATCTAATGAAAAACTGTTTTTT. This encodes CASSIAPTGISNEKLFF.

The CDR3 is CSVLEINRGYGYTF. CDR3 sequence (DNA): TGCAGCGTTCTAGAAATAAACAGGGGCTATGGCTACACCTTC. The V gene is TRBV29-1, the J gene TRBJ1-2, with 7 bases identical to TRBD1. CDR3 length: 14 residues. Germline values: CDR1 SQVTM, CDR2 ANQGSEA. V trimming: 5 bases; J trimming: 4 bases; junction bases outside the gene matches: 10.

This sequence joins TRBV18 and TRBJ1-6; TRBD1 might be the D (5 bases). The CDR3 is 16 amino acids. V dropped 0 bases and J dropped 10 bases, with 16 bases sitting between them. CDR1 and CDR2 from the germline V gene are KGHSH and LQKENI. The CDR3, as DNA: TGTGCCAGCTCACCACCGCGGGGGTTCGAAAGCTCACCCCTCCACTTT. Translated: CASSPPRGFESSPLHF.

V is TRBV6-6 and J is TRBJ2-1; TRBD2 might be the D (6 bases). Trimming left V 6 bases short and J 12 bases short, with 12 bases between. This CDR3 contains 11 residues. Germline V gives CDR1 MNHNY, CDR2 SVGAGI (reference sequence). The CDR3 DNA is TGTGCCAGCAGATCTAGCGTCGCGCAGTTCTTC. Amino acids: CASRSSVAQFF.

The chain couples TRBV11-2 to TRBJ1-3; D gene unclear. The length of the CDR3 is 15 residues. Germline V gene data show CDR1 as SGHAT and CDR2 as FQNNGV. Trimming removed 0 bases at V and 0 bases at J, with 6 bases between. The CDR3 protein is CASSLDGYSGNTIYF. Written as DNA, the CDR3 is TGTGCCAGCAGCTTAGACGGTTACTCTGGAAACACCATATATTTT.

The CDR3 reads CASSGGPGANVLTF. The CDR3 DNA follows: TGTGCCAGCAGTGGGGGGCCGGGGGCCAACGTCCTGACTTTC. The chain recombines TRBV7-9 with TRBJ2-6; D may correspond to TRBD1 or TRBD2 (6 bases each). Germline V gene sequence: CDR1 SEHNR, CDR2 FQNEAQ (reference sequence). The CDR3 is made up of 14 amino acids. V was trimmed by 6 bases and J by 4 bases, leaving 10 bases between them. Combining the CDR3 with reference TRBV7-9 and TRBJ2-6 gives the whole variable domain DTGVSQNPRHKITKRGQNVTFRCDPISEHNRLYWYRQTLGQGPEFLTYFQNEAQLEKSRLLSDRFSAERPKGSFSTLEIQRTEQGDSAMYLCASSGGPGANVLTFGAGSRLTVL.

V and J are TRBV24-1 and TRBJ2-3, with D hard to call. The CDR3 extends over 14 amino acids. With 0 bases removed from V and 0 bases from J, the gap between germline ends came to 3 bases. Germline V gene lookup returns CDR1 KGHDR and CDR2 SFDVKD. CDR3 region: CATSDLRSTDTQYF. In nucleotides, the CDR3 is TGTGCCACCAGTGATTTGCGCAGCACAGATACGCAGTATTTT.

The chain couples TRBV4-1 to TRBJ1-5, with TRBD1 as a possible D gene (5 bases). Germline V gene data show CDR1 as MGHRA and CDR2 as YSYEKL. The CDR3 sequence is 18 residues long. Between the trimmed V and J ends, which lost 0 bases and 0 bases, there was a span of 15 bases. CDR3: CASSQDRLGGVSNQPQHF. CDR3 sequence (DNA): TGCGCCAGCAGCCAAGATAGGCTCGGAGGGGTTAGCAATCAGCCCCAGCATTTT.

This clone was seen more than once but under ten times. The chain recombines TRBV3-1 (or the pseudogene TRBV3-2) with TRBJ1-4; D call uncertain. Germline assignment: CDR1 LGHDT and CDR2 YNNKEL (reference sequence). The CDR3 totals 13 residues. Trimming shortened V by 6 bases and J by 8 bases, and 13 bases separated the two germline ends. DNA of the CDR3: TGTGCCAGCAGTCCGTCGGGAGGGGAAAAACTGTTTTTT. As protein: CASSPSGGEKLFF.